A single sample is the source of the 10 T cell receptor beta chains below, sequenced in a study of cytomegalovirus exposure and HLA in healthy donors. The data were produced by immunoSEQ multiplex PCR, yet TCRdb's version contains in-frame clones alone and is incomplete. This sample has 130,000 to 150,000 clones, with 89% found just once. The sequenced material came from PBMCs. All receptors come from a woman aged 18-30 years in good health and CMV-seropositive.

V gene TRBV6-1 combines with J gene TRBJ1-6; 7 positions match TRBD1. CDR1 and CDR2 (germline): MNHNS, SASEGT. Trimming at V came to 6 bases and at J to 5 bases, leaving 1 base not matched to a gene. CDR3 size: 13 residues. This CDR3 reads CASSDRDNSPLHF. The DNA for the CDR3 is TGTGCCAGCAGCGACAGGGATAATTCACCCCTCCACTTT.

The V call is TRBV7-8, the J call TRBJ2-2, with TRBD2 matching over 12 bases. CDR3 length: 17 residues. Germline values: CDR1 SGHVS, CDR2 FQNEAQ. The J segment lost 2 bases and the V segment lost 4 bases, leaving 5 bases of the junction unmatched. This CDR3 is CASSSLAGGSNTGELFF. CDR3 nucleotides: TGTGCCAGCAGCTCCCTAGCGGGGGGGTCAAACACCGGGGAGCTGTTTTTT.

This clone was detected a few times. The rearrangement links TRBV28 to TRBJ1-6; TRBD1 matches at 7 bases. CDR3 length equals 13 residues. Germline V lookup: CDR1 MDHEN, CDR2 SYDVKM. Trimming removed 9 bases from V and 6 bases from J; junction bases left unmatched: 5. The CDR3 DNA reads TGTGCCAGTTTACAGGGGTTTAATTCACCCCTCCACTTT. This encodes CASLQGFNSPLHF.

This clone was counted only a few times. This sequence joins TRBV10-3 and TRBJ2-7, with D uncertain. There are 14 residues in the CDR3. Germline V CDR1 and CDR2: ENHRY, SYGVKD. V dropped 3 bases and J dropped 6 bases, with 15 bases sitting between them. For the CDR3, the DNA is TGTGCCATCAGTGATTCCCAGGCGCCTGCCGAGCAGTACTTC. It encodes CAISDSQAPAEQYF.

This rearrangement joins TRBV2 to TRBJ1-2; 9 bases align to TRBD1. Germline V gene lookup returns CDR1 SNHLY and CDR2 FYNNEI. Losses at the gene ends were 8 bases for V and 1 base for J; bases not matched to a gene: 14. This CDR3 comprises 17 residues. CDR3 in amino acids: CASGYTGGRVGNYGYTF. The CDR3 bases are TGTGCCAGCGGATATACAGGGGGCAGGGTGGGTAACTATGGCTACACCTTC.

V usage is TRBV7-2 and J usage is TRBJ1-1; D is possibly TRBD1 (5 bases). V lost 1 base and J lost 0, with 9 bases in between. The CDR3 covers 15 residues. The germline CDR1 and CDR2 sequences are SGHTA and FQGNSA. CDR3 DNA sequence: TGTGCCAGCAGCTTAGAGGGGAATTTGAACACTGAAGCTTTCTTT. Its protein product is CASSLEGNLNTEAFF.

The chain links TRBV6-5 to TRBJ2-1; 15 bases match TRBD2. Germline CDR1 MNHEY, CDR2 SVGAGI. The CDR3 contains 15 residues. V lost 6 bases and J lost 7; bases outside the gene matches: 4. CDR3 in amino acids: CASSPGTSGGNEQFF. Written as DNA, the CDR3 is TGTGCCAGCAGCCCCGGGACTAGCGGGGGGAATGAGCAGTTCTTC.

This clone was observed a few times. The chain joins TRBV5-3 to TRBJ2-7; a weak D match, TRBD2 (6 bases). Being an ORF, TRBV5-3 has a function that is uncertain. The germline V and J ends were trimmed by 4 bases and 4 bases, with 24 bases remaining between them. The CDR3 totals 17 residues. The CDR3 DNA reads as TGTGCCAGAAGCAGCCATCGGCGGGGCCACGGAGTTTACGAGCAGTACTTC. Its translation: CARSSHRRGHGVYEQYF.

The chain carries TRBV9 and TRBJ1-1; D is perhaps TRBD1 (5 bases). Looked up from germline, CDR1 is SGDLS and CDR2 is YYNGEE. Trimming removed 4 bases at V and 1 base at J, with 8 bases between. The length of the CDR3 is 13 residues. This CDR3 reads CASSQGANTEAFF. The CDR3 region has the DNA TGTGCCAGCAGCCAAGGGGCGAACACTGAAGCTTTCTTT. The full variable domain, with the rest looked up from reference TRBV9 and TRBJ1-1, is DSGVTQTPKHLITATGQRVTLRCSPRSGDLSVYWYQQSLDQGLQFLIQYYNGEERAKGNILERFSAQQFPDLHSELNLSSLELGDSALYFCASSQGANTEAFFGQGTRLTVV.

This rearrangement joins TRBV11-2 to TRBJ2-1; 7 positions match TRBD1. J lost 0 bases, V lost 1 base, and 3 bases had no gene match. Looked up from germline, CDR1 is SGHAT and CDR2 is FQNNGV. The CDR3 totals 16 residues. The CDR3 sequence is CASSLVGDSSYNEQFF. DNA of the CDR3: TGTGCCAGCAGCTTAGTCGGGGACAGCTCCTACAATGAGCAGTTCTTC.